This T cell receptor beta chain is drawn from a study of identical twins. Study conclusions and caveats: Less excess twin sharing appeared in beta out-of-frame sequences. Zero-insertion results could be subject to partial confounding by invariant MAIT and iNKT cells. The study drew conclusions from cross-sectional statistical analysis, not from following the same donors.

With template switching, a universal primer site was added, and the cDNA carried unique molecular identifiers. MiXCR, run by TCRdb on the 5' RACE reads, gives a single entry per CDR3 protein. The table has some 900,000 distinct CDR3 sequences, around an eighth seen once. This clonotype has more than one count but fewer than ten. What it binds is not known. Trimming took off 2 bases at V and 5 bases at J, with 18 bases between the two ends. The germline V gene has CDR1 SGHVS and CDR2 FQNEAQ. The CDR3 length is 16 residues. These data were also filed under a second study, of yellow fever vaccine responses in identical twins.

The sample consisted of PBMCs. This sequence joins TRBV7-8 and TRBJ2-5; D unresolved. The sequence was obtained from a woman between 18 and 29 years old in good health. The CDR3, as DNA: TGTGCCAGCAGCTTAACGAGGCTAGGAGATTGGGAGACCCAGTACTTC. Translating gives CASSLTRLGDWETQYF.